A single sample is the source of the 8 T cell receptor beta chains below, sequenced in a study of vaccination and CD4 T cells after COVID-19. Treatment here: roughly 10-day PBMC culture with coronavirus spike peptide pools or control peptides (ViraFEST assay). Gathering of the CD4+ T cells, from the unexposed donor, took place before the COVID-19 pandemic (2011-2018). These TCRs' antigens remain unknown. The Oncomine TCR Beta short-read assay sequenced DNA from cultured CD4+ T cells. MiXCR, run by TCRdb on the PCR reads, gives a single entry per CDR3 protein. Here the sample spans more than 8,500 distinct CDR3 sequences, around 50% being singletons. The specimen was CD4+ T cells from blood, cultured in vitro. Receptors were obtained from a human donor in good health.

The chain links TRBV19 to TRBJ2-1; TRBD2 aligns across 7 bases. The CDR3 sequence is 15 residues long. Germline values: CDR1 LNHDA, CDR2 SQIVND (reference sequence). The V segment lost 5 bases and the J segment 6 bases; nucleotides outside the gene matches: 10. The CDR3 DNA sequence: TGTGCCAGTAGTCCCTCTGGACTAGTCCTCAATGAGCAGTTCTTC. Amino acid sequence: CASSPSGLVLNEQFF.

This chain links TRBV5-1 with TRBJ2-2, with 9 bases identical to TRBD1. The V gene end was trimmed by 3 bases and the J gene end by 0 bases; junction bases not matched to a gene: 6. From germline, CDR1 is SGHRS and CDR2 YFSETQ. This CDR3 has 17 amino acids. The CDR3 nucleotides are TGCGCCAGCAGCTCCCAGACAGGGGGAACGAACACCGGGGAGCTGTTTTTT. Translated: CASSSQTGGTNTGELFF.

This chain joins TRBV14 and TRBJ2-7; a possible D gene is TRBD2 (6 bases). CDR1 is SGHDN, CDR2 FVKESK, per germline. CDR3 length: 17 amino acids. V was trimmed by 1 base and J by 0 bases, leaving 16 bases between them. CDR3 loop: CASSQAVGGTSSYEQYF. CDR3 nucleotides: TGTGCCAGCAGCCAAGCGGTCGGCGGGACCAGCTCCTACGAGCAGTACTTC.

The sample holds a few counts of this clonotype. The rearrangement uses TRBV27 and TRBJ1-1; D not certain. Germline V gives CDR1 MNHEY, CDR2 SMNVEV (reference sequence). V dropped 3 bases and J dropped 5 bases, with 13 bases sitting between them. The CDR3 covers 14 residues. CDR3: CASSFDTRATEAFF. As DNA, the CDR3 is TGTGCCAGCAGTTTTGACACCCGGGCGACTGAAGCTTTCTTT.

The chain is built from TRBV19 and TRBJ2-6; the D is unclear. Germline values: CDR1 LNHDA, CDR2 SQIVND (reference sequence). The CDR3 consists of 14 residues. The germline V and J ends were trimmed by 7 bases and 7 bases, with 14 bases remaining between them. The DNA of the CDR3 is TGTGCCAGTAAAGAGTCTCTGGGAGCCAACGTCCTGACTTTC. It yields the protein CASKESLGANVLTF.

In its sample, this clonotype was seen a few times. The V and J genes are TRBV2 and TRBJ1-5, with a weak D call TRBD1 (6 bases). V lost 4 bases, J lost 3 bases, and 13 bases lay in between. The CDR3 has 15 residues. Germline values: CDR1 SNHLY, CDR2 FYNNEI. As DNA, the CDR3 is TGTGCCAGCAGTGGCCGGGGGGGGCTCAATCAGCCCCAGCATTTT. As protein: CASSGRGGLNQPQHF.

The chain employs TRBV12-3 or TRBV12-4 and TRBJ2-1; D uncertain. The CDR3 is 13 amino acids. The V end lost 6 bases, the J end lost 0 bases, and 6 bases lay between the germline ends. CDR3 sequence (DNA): TGTGCCAGCAGACAAAGCTCCTACAATGAGCAGTTCTTC. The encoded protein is CASRQSSYNEQFF.

The CDR3 DNA sequence: TGTGCCAGCATCCTACGTCGCTCCACCGTGGATGGCTACACCTTC. Protein sequence: CASILRRSTVDGYTF. The gene calls are TRBV28 and TRBJ1-2; D not resolved. The germline V gene encodes CDR1 MDHEN and CDR2 SYDVKM. V was cut by 7 bases and J by 6 bases, with 21 bases left in between. This CDR3 is built from 15 residues.